The 19 T cell receptor beta chains presented below share a single source sample, sequenced in a study of yellow fever vaccine responses in identical twins. TCRdb processed the RT-PCR reads anew with MiXCR; each CDR3 protein has one entry. The sample lists about 19,000 distinct CDR3 sequences, approximately 71% occurring once. Sequencing used T cells from blood (PBMCs), unsorted or a sorted subset (not recorded which), obtained before or after yellow fever vaccination (not recorded which). These receptors originate from a young woman who received the yellow fever vaccine.

This sequence joins TRBV3-1 and TRBJ1-6, with D hard to call. V was shortened by 2 bases and J by 4 bases, with 9 bases between the two germline ends. The CDR3 loop spans 15 amino acids. From germline, CDR1 is LGHDT and CDR2 YNNKEL (reference sequence). CDR3 loop: CASSQRQEYNSPLHF. For the CDR3, the DNA is TGTGCCAGCAGCCAAAGGCAGGAGTATAATTCACCCCTCCACTTT.

This clonotype was picked up a small number of times. This chain connects TRBV12-3 or TRBV12-4 to TRBJ2-5; D perhaps matches TRBD2 (6 bases). V was clipped by 5 bases and J by 5 bases, with 18 bases between them. The CDR3 loop spans 15 amino acids. This CDR3 is CASSPPYDSGETQYF. The CDR3 DNA sequence: TGTGCCAGCAGTCCCCCGTATGACAGCGGGGAGACCCAGTACTTC.

The chain employs TRBV18 and TRBJ2-3; TRBD1 matches 7 bases. Germline CDR1 reads KGHSH; CDR2 reads LQKENI. With V trimmed by 2 bases and J by 0 bases, 8 bases remained unmatched. The CDR3 contains 17 residues. The CDR3 DNA reads as TGTGCCAGCTCACCATTACACAGGGACAGTAGCACAGATACGCAGTATTTT. It is translated as CASSPLHRDSSTDTQYF.

About this clonotype itself: This may arise from a read error, as a much more abundant clone is one base away. The rearrangement joins TRBV13 to TRBJ2-7; 7 nucleotides match TRBD2. The J segment lost 3 bases and the V segment lost 6 bases, leaving 11 bases of the junction unmatched. The CDR3 contains 15 residues. The germline CDR1 and CDR2 sequences are PRHDT and FYEKMQ (reference sequence). The CDR3 loop reads CASRSLAAIRYEQYF. DNA for the CDR3: TGTGCCAGCAGAAGTCTAGCGGCGATCCGCTACGAGCAGTACTTC.

The J gene is TRBJ1-1, the V gene TRBV29-1; D not certain. The ends were cut back, 6 bases at V and 6 bases at J, with 11 bases in the middle. CDR3 length: 11 residues. Germline assignment: CDR1 SQVTM and CDR2 ANQGSEA. CDR3 loop: CSVVQVAEAFF. CDR3 DNA: TGCAGCGTGGTCCAGGTCGCTGAAGCTTTCTTT.

This clonotype was picked up a small number of times. The chain recombines TRBV6-1 with TRBJ2-7; maybe TRBD1 (6 bases). The ends were cut back, 6 bases at V and 4 bases at J, with 19 bases in the middle. The germline gives CDR1 MNHNS, CDR2 SASEGT. The CDR3 totals 15 residues. CDR3 residues: CASRTGHHPGYEQYV. CDR3 DNA: TGTGCCAGCAGGACGGGACACCACCCCGGGTACGAGCAGTACGTC.

The chain recombines TRBV29-1 with TRBJ2-7; D possibly corresponds to TRBD1 (5 bases). The CDR3 totals 14 residues. V was cut by 4 bases and J by 3 bases, with 16 bases left in between. The germline V gene has CDR1 SQVTM and CDR2 ANQGSEA. The CDR3 DNA is TGCAGCGTTGGGGTTGCAGGGATAGGCTACGAGCAGTACTTC. Protein product: CSVGVAGIGYEQYF.

The V and J genes are TRBV24-1 and TRBJ2-1; the match to TRBD1 covers 7 bases. The CDR3 contains 15 residues. Germline-derived CDR1 and CDR2 are KGHDR and SFDVKD. After removal of 1 base from V and 6 bases from J, the junction contained 5 bases not matched to a gene. CDR3 residues: CATSDLQGSGNEQFF. DNA for the CDR3: TGTGCCACCAGTGATTTACAGGGGTCTGGCAATGAGCAGTTCTTC.

The chain links TRBV18 to TRBJ1-1, with D perhaps matching TRBD1 (5 bases). Per germline, CDR1 KGHSH and CDR2 LQKENI. V shed 5 bases and J shed 7 bases, with 11 bases lying between them. CDR3 length equals 12 residues. CDR3 in amino acids: CASSTFQGEAFF. DNA for the CDR3: TGTGCCAGCTCAACTTTCCAGGGTGAAGCTTTCTTT.

V gene TRBV15 combines with J gene TRBJ2-7; possible D gene TRBD1, 6 bases. Looked up from germline, CDR1 is LNHNV and CDR2 is YYDKDF (reference sequence). V dropped 0 bases and J dropped 1 base, with 13 bases sitting between them. CDR3 length: 16 amino acids. The CDR3 bases are TGTGCCACCAGCAGAGACCCTTGGGGGCCTTCCTACGAGCAGTACGTC. Amino acid sequence: CATSRDPWGPSYEQYV.

J is TRBJ2-5 and V is TRBV6-5; D uncertain. The V end lost 0 bases, the J end lost 5 bases, and 13 bases lay between the germline ends. This CDR3 has 15 amino acids. Germline CDR1 MNHEY, CDR2 SVGAGI. CDR3 nucleotides: TGTGCCAGCAGTTACTCTTTCGGTGATGTCGAGACCCAGTACTTC. It translates to CASSYSFGDVETQYF.

This clonotype was counted only a few times. The chain has TRBV7-3 and TRBJ2-3, with 15 nucleotides matching TRBD2. V shed 3 bases and J 2 bases; nucleotides not matched to a gene: 6. CDR1 and CDR2 from the germline V gene are SGHTA and FQGTGA. The CDR3 loop spans 18 amino acids. The CDR3 sequence: CASSFGLAGGPDTDTQYF. Written as DNA, the CDR3 is TGTGCCAGCAGCTTTGGACTAGCGGGAGGGCCGGACACAGATACGCAGTATTTT.

This chain uses TRBV11-2 with TRBJ2-1, with D tentatively TRBD1 (6 bases). CDR1 and CDR2 (germline): SGHAT, FQNNGV. Trimming shortened V by 3 bases and J by 6 bases, and 12 bases separated the two germline ends. The CDR3 length is 14 residues. The CDR3 region is CASSFSGVGNEQFF. Written as DNA, the CDR3 is TGTGCCAGCAGCTTCTCAGGGGTGGGCAATGAGCAGTTCTTC. The full variable domain, completed using reference TRBV11-2 and TRBJ2-1, is EAGVAQSPRYKIIEKRQSVAFWCNPISGHATLYWYQQILGQGPKLLIQFQNNGVVDDSQLPKDRFSAERLKGVDSTLKIQPAKLEDSAVYLCASSFSGVGNEQFFGPGTRLTVL.

In its sample, this clonotype was seen once. The chain is built from TRBV3-1 and TRBJ2-1; perhaps TRBD2 as D (6 bases). The CDR3 is made up of 14 amino acids. V was clipped by 1 base and J by 7 bases, with 11 bases between them. Germline assignment: CDR1 LGHDT and CDR2 YNNKEL (reference sequence). CDR3 in DNA: TGTGCCAGCAGCCAAGTCACTAGCCGGAATGAGCAGTTCTTC. The encoded protein is CASSQVTSRNEQFF.

The chain joins TRBV11-3 to TRBJ2-3; 7 bases map to TRBD1. V shed 5 bases and J 3 bases; nucleotides not matched to a gene: 8. CDR3 length: 15 residues. The germline V gene has CDR1 SGHNT and CDR2 YENEEA. In nucleotides, the CDR3 is TGTGCCAGCAGCCTCCAACAGGGGTTAACAGATACGCAGTATTTT. It translates to CASSLQQGLTDTQYF. Full variable domain (rest looked up from reference TRBV11-3 and TRBJ2-3): EAGVVQSPRYKIIEKKQPVAFWCNPISGHNTLYWYLQNLGQGPELLIRYENEEAVDDSQLPKDRFSAERLKGVDSTLKIQPAELGDSAVYLCASSLQQGLTDTQYFGPGTRLTVL.

The sample holds one count of this clonotype. The rearrangement links TRBV10-1 to TRBJ1-3; no firm D call. Germline-derived CDR1 and CDR2 are WNHNN and SYGVQD (reference sequence). The CDR3 is 16 amino acids. V lost 0 bases and J lost 0, with 9 bases in between. CDR3 in amino acids: CASSESRLTSGNTIYF. Written as DNA, the CDR3 is TGCGCCAGCAGTGAGTCTAGACTTACCTCTGGAAACACCATATATTTT.

As regards this clonotype: At one end, the junction sequence differs from germline, possibly due to a read error. The rearrangement uses TRBV6-2 or TRBV6-3 and TRBJ2-3; no clear D gene. From germline, CDR1 is MNHEY and CDR2 SVGEGT. The length of the CDR3 is 14 residues. Written as DNA, the CDR3 is TGTGCCAGCAGTAACTCGGTTAGAGTAAATACGCAGTATTTT. This encodes CASSNSVRVNTQYF.

This chain links TRBV29-1 with TRBJ1-1; D is perhaps TRBD1 (5 bases). The V gene lost 0 bases and the J gene lost 8 bases, with 13 bases spanning the gap. CDR3 length: 13 amino acids. Per the germline V gene, CDR1 is SQVTM and CDR2 is ANQGSEA. The CDR3: CSVEDPGVGEAFF. CDR3 sequence (DNA): TGCAGCGTTGAAGATCCGGGGGTGGGGGAAGCTTTCTTT. The full variable domain, rest sourced from reference TRBV29-1 and TRBJ1-1, is SAVISQKPSRDICQRGTSLTIQCQVDSQVTMMFWYRQQPGQSLTLIATANQGSEATYESGFVIDKFPISRPNLTFSTLTVSNMSPEDSSIYLCSVEDPGVGEAFFGQGTRLTVV.

The chain links TRBV4-1 to TRBJ1-1; maybe TRBD1 (6 bases). The CDR3 contains 15 residues. Germline V CDR1 and CDR2: MGHRA, YSYEKL. Trimming stripped 3 bases from V and 5 bases from J, with 16 bases between. CDR3: CASSHPQGRRTEAFF. Here the CDR3 DNA reads TGCGCCAGCAGCCACCCACAGGGTCGAAGGACTGAAGCTTTCTTT.